The 15 T cell receptor beta chains below all came from one sample that was sequenced in a study of blood T cells in healthy people across ages. It was with a sample-barcoded 5' primer and a J-beta primer mix that a second PCR of roughly 7 to 11 cycles was run. Each CDR3 protein is one row after TCRdb ran MiXCR on the 5' RACE reads. Here the sample spans 1.2 million to 1.5 million distinct CDR3 sequences, approximately 40% being singletons. Sequences were obtained from blood. The receptors were sampled from a woman aged 18-29 years in good health.

The sample holds a few counts of this clonotype. This rearrangement joins TRBV7-2 to TRBJ1-2, with TRBD1 matching 10 bases. The germline V gene encodes CDR1 SGHTA and CDR2 FQGNSA. The CDR3 totals 15 residues. V shed 0 bases, J shed 8 bases, and the junction held 6 bases outside the gene matches. This chain's CDR3 is CASSLAVGTGVGYTF. Written as DNA, the CDR3 is TGTGCCAGCAGCTTAGCCGTAGGGACAGGGGTCGGCTACACCTTC.

The chain employs TRBV10-3 and TRBJ1-6, with D hard to call. V gave up 4 bases and J gave up 5 bases, with 6 bases separating them. The CDR3 is 13 amino acids. CDR1 is ENHRY and CDR2 is SYGVKD in the germline V gene. CDR3 sequence reads: CAISGTDNSPLHF. DNA of the CDR3: TGTGCCATCAGTGGGACCGATAATTCACCCCTCCACTTT.

Note on this clonotype: Relative to the germline gene, one junction end is altered; a read error may explain this. This sequence joins TRBV6-1 and TRBJ1-2; D might be TRBD1 (6 bases). The germline CDR1 and CDR2 sequences are MNHNS and SASEGT. The CDR3 is made up of 14 amino acids. The CDR3 here is CASRSGTNNYGCTF. CDR3 nucleotides: TGTGCCAGCAGATCCGGGACAAATAACTATGGCTGCACCTTC.

Only a few counts were recorded for this clonotype. The rearrangement links TRBV30 to TRBJ1-2; D is ambiguous. CDR1 is GTSNPN, CDR2 SVGIG, per germline (reference sequence). V lost 1 base and J 0 bases, leaving 9 bases between the germline ends. This CDR3 has 14 residues. The CDR3: CAWSGTGANYGYTF. DNA of the CDR3: TGTGCCTGGAGTGGGACGGGAGCTAACTATGGCTACACCTTC. Filled out from reference TRBV30 and TRBJ1-2, the complete variable domain reads SQTIHQWPATLVQPVGSPLSLECTVEGTSNPNLYWYRQAAGRGLQLLFYSVGIGQISSEVPQNLSASRPQDRQFILSSKKLLLSDSGFYLCAWSGTGANYGYTFGSGTRLTVV.

This clonotype was seen more than once but under ten times. V is TRBV29-1 and J is TRBJ2-1; D is unclear. CDR3 length: 14 residues. Trimming took 6 bases from V and 6 from J, leaving 18 bases between them. CDR1 SQVTM and CDR2 ANQGSEA come from the germline V gene. CDR3 amino acids: CSVSRLADPNEQFF. CDR3 nucleotides: TGCAGCGTGAGCAGATTAGCCGATCCCAATGAGCAGTTCTTC.

The rearrangement joins TRBV21-1 to TRBJ2-5; the table's D call, TRBD1, was not checked against the DNA. TRBV21-1 is reported as a pseudogene. This CDR3 region has 17 residues. The CDR3 DNA reads TGTGCCAGCAGCAAAGTACGCAGGACAGGGGGACCTCCAGACCAGTACTTC. The encoded protein is CASSKVRRTGGPPDQYF.

This chain links TRBV12-3 or TRBV12-4 with TRBJ1-1; 8 nucleotides agree with TRBD1. Germline trimming cut 7 bases from V and 6 bases from J; bases unmatched to any gene: 13. This CDR3 has 15 amino acids. CDR3 region: CASKRAGGARSEAFF. CDR3 DNA sequence: TGTGCCAGCAAAAGGGCAGGGGGCGCGAGGTCTGAAGCTTTCTTT.

The chain links TRBV4-2 to TRBJ2-7; 10 bases agree with TRBD2. CDR3 length: 15 amino acids. V shed 4 bases and J 7 bases; nucleotides not matched to a gene: 10. Per the germline V gene, CDR1 is LGHNA and CDR2 is YNFKEQ. CDR3 nucleotides: TGTGCCAGCAGCCCTGGACTAGCGGCCTACAATGAGCAGTACTTC. Its protein is CASSPGLAAYNEQYF.

This clonotype was seen a handful of times. V gene TRBV29-1 combines with J gene TRBJ1-5; weak D call: TRBD1 (5 bases). Germline CDR1 and CDR2: SQVTM and ANQGSEA. The CDR3 sequence is 15 residues long. Trimming cost V 6 bases and J 7 bases, with 22 bases left between them. The CDR3 region has the DNA TGCAGCGTCGCCATGGACACGGGGGGTAAGCAGCCCCAGCATTTT. Translation: CSVAMDTGGKQPQHF.

The rearrangement uses TRBV7-6 and TRBJ2-7; D remains unclear. CDR3 length: 14 residues. The germline gives CDR1 SGHVS, CDR2 FNYEAQ. The germline V and J ends were trimmed by 2 bases and 2 bases, with 10 bases remaining between them. The CDR3 DNA sequence: TGTGCCAGCAGCTTAAAACAGTCTGCCTACGAGCAGTACTTC. Translated, it gives CASSLKQSAYEQYF.

This sequence joins TRBV7-6 and TRBJ2-7, with 9 bases aligning to TRBD2. Germline V gene sequence: CDR1 SGHVS, CDR2 FNYEAQ. This CDR3 is built from 14 residues. Unmatched junction bases numbered 1, after V lost 1 base and J lost 3 bases. CDR3 in amino acids: CASSLVSGGYEQYF. DNA of the CDR3: TGTGCCAGCAGCTTAGTTAGCGGGGGCTACGAGCAGTACTTC.

This clonotype has only a few counts. Germline is not matched at one junction end, which may reflect a read error. V and J are TRBV7-2 and TRBJ2-7; the match to TRBD2 covers 8 bases. CDR1 is SGHTA, CDR2 FQGNSA, per germline. The CDR3 has 16 residues. CDR3 nucleotide sequence: TGTGCCAGCAGCTTAGCGCTCAGTAGCGGGACCTACGGGCAGTACTTC. It specifies CASSLALSSGTYGQYF. Supplemented by reference TRBV7-2 and TRBJ2-7, the full variable domain reads GAGVSQSPSNKVTEKGKDVELRCDPISGHTALYWYRQSLGQGLEFLIYFQGNSAPDKSGLPSDRFSAERTGGSVSTLTIQRTQQEDSAVYLCASSLALSSGTYGQYFGPGTRLTVT.

This clonotype has a handful of counts. The CDR3 nucleotides read TGTGCCAGCAGCTCAGAGGATTGGGACTATGGCTACACCTTC. Translated, it gives CASSSEDWDYGYTF. The chain links TRBV11-2 to TRBJ1-2; D is uncertain. The CDR3 has 14 amino acids. The V and J ends lost 4 bases and 3 bases respectively, with 12 bases between them. Germline assignment: CDR1 SGHAT and CDR2 FQNNGV.

The chain carries TRBV3-1 and TRBJ1-2; 7 bases are shared with TRBD1. V was pared by 3 bases and J by 8 bases, with 9 bases of the junction left unmatched. Germline assignment: CDR1 LGHDT and CDR2 YNNKEL (reference sequence). The CDR3 covers 14 residues. This CDR3 reads CASSQGQSGKGYTF. The CDR3 region has the DNA TGTGCCAGCAGCCAGGGACAGTCCGGGAAAGGCTACACCTTC.

This rearrangement joins TRBV2 to TRBJ2-1; the D gene is possibly TRBD1 (5 bases). V was clipped by 7 bases and J by 8 bases, with 12 bases between them. Germline V CDR1 and CDR2: SNHLY, FYNNEI. CDR3 length: 12 residues. The CDR3 reads CASTAGLDEQFF. The CDR3 nucleotides are TGTGCCAGCACAGCAGGGCTCGATGAGCAGTTCTTC.